This TCR beta chain comes out of a study of T-cell memory formation after mild COVID-19. Study as a whole: TCR clusters were largely donor specific.

This clonotype was seen more than once but under ten times. Its antigen remains unidentified. Germline-derived CDR1 and CDR2 are MGHDK and SYGVNS. The CDR3 covers 13 residues. V was trimmed by 4 bases and J by 3 bases, leaving 10 bases between them. In TCRdb, the 5' RACE reads were re-called with MiXCR into one record per CDR3 protein. The table lists more than 400,000 distinct CDR3 sequences, 15% to 20% of them singletons. Study-wide points: The finding that pre-infection memory included some responding clones suggested that cross-reactive memory joined. Whether day 37 second-wave clones are SARS-CoV-2-specific was not confirmed.

The receptor's source is an adult woman who had mild COVID-19 (a few samples of this study predate the infection). Cell type and time point are not known. Sample: PBMCs or a T cell subset sorted from them (not recorded which). This chain connects TRBV25-1 to TRBJ2-7, with a possible D match to TRBD2 (5 bases). The CDR3 DNA reads as TGTGCCAGCAGTGTCAGAGAGGGCTACGAGCAGTACTTC. Its protein is CASSVREGYEQYF.